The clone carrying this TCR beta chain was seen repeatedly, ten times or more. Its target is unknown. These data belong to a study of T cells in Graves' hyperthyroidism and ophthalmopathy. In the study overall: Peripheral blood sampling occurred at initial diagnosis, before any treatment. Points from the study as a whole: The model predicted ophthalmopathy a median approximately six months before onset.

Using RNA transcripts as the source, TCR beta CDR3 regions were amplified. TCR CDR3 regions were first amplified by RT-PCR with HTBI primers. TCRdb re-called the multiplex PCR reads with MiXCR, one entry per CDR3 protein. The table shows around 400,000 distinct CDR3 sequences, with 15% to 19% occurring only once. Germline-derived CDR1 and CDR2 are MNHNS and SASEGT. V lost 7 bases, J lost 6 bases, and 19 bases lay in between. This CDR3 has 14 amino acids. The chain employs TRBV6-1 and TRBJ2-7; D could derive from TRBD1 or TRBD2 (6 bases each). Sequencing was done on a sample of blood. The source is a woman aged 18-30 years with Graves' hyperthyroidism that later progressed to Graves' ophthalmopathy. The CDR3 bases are TGTGCCAGCACCCAAAGGGGGGTTCTCGGCGAGCAGTACTTC. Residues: CASTQRGVLGEQYF.